This passage covers 12 T cell receptor beta chains from one sample sequenced in a study of CD8+ T cells in alopecia areata (dated by TCRdb to the late 2010s). Library preparation was by the immunoSEQ multiplex PCR assay. To provide template for TCR sequencing, every sample had RNA extracted and reverse transcribed into cDNA. TCRdb's version of the immuneACCESS table is confined to in-frame rearrangements and falls short of the full clone set. An unresolved V gene accounts for under half of the shortfall where checked; the remainder is of unknown origin. The table gives about 300,000 clones for this sample, with none occurring only once. The top ten clones comprise roughly 1.2% of the sample. Cells from pooled mouse cutaneous lymph nodes were stained for CD4, CD8alpha, NKG2D, NKG2ACE and other markers and then sorted on a BD Influx. Sequenced input: CD4+ T cells sorted from a lymph node. The receptors were gathered from a C3H/HeJ mouse with alopecia areata. For this strain, the MHC haplotype is H2-k.

There are a few counts of this clone. Gene names and germline refer to mouse. The read gets to within 4 residues of the CDR3 end, and the germline J gene fills in the rest. The sample contains more than one DNA sequence encoding this CDR3. V usage is TRBV31 and J usage is TRBJ1-1; 7 bases map to TRBD1. Looked up from germline, CDR1 is GKSSPN and CDR2 is SITVG. The CDR3 runs 13 residues. The ends lost 1 base at V and 2 bases at J; junction bases unmatched: 1. CDR3 in amino acids: CAWSQGANTEVFF. Partial CDR3 DNA: TGTGCCTGGAGTCAGGGGGCTAACACA.

This clone has at least ten counts. Gene names and germline match the mouse. The DNA ends 4 residues before the CDR3 does, and the rest of the CDR3 is filled in from the germline J gene. At the DNA level, this CDR3 is encoded by other sequences in the same sample as well. The J gene is TRBJ1-1, the V gene TRBV13-1, with TRBD1 matching over 9 bases. This CDR3 contains 15 residues. Germline loops: CDR1 NSHNY, CDR2 SYGAGN. V lost 2 bases to trimming and J lost 1 base; unmatched junction nucleotides: 3. The sequenced CDR3 bases are TGTGCCAGCAGTGAGCCGGGACAGGGAAACACA. Encoded protein: CASSEPGQGNT. The complete CDR3 sequence is CASSEPGQGNTEVFF.

The table lists this clone with a few counts. Mouse gene names apply. The CDR3 extends 4 residues past the end of the read, so its final part is completed from the germline J gene. V is TRBV13-2 and J is TRBJ2-7; D is undetermined. CDR3 length: 12 amino acids. CDR1 NNHNN and CDR2 SYGAGS come from the germline V gene (reference sequence). Trimming stripped 3 bases from V and 0 bases from J, with 4 bases between. The DNA read from the CDR3 is TGTGCCAGCGGTGTCAGCTCCTAT. It yields the protein CASGVSSY. The whole CDR3 reads CASGVSSYEQYF.

This clone showed up just a few times. The genes and germline here are from mouse. The read ends 4 residues early relative to the CDR3; the germline J gene fills the gap. This sample includes further DNA sequences coding for the same CDR3. The J gene is TRBJ2-3, the V gene TRBV17, with 8 bases matching TRBD2. This CDR3 has 14 residues. J was trimmed by 0 bases and V by 6 bases; bases with no gene match: 2. Germline V CDR1 and CDR2: MNHDT, YYDKIL. CDR3 sequence reads: CASSDWGSAETLYF. The CDR3 DNA, read in part, is TGTGCTAGCAGCGACTGGGGTAGTGCAGAA.

This clone was detected only a few times. The gene symbols are mouse symbols. The read is 4 residues too short to cover the CDR3 end, so that end is filled in from the germline J gene. The chain links TRBV1 to TRBJ1-1, with 8 bases aligning to TRBD1. The junction had 1 base not matched to a gene; V was cut back by 4 bases and J by 0 bases. In germline, CDR1 is NSQYPW, CDR2 LRSPGD (reference sequence). The CDR3 loop spans 14 amino acids. The CDR3 reads CTCSVDRENTEVFF. CDR3 DNA (partial): TGCACCTGCAGTGTGGACAGGGAGAACACA.

In the case of this clone: These gene names are mouse names. The CDR3 is cut off 4 residues early in the read; its end comes from the germline J gene. The rearrangement uses TRBV5 and TRBJ2-5; 8 positions agree with TRBD1. V shed 2 bases and J 2 bases; nucleotides not matched to a gene: 3. Per germline, CDR1 LGHNA and CDR2 YNLKQL (reference sequence). The CDR3 consists of 15 residues. Incomplete CDR3 DNA: TGTGCCAGCAGCCAAAGGGGACAGGTCCAAGAC. It codes for CASSQRGQVQD. The complete CDR3 protein is CASSQRGQVQDTQYF.

There are a few counts of this clone. Germline and genes: mouse. Sequencing ends 4 residues short of the CDR3 end; the germline J gene provides the rest. This CDR3 is also generated by other DNA sequences in the sample. V usage is TRBV5 and J usage is TRBJ1-1; 10 bases align to TRBD1. This CDR3 comprises 14 residues. Germline values: CDR1 LGHNA, CDR2 YNLKQL (reference sequence). The covered CDR3 bases are TGTGCCAGCAGCCAAGGACAGGGGGCGGCA. This encodes CASSQGQGAA. The full CDR3 protein is CASSQGQGAAEVFF.

About this clone: Gene names refer to mouse genes. The CDR3 region is CASTAGDYNSPLYF. The DNA read from the CDR3 is TGTGCCAGCACGGCAGGGGACTATAATTCGCCC. The gene calls are TRBV13-1 and TRBJ1-6; possibly TRBD1 for D (6 bases). The sequence runs out 3 residues before the end of the CDR3; the remainder is reconstructed from the germline J gene. TRBJ1-6 has ORF status, its function being uncertain. The CDR3 runs to 14 residues. CDR1 is NSHNY and CDR2 is SYGAGN in the germline V gene. Trimming took 6 bases from V and 3 from J, leaving 10 bases between them.

Points on this clone: Gene names follow the mouse nomenclature. The read is 4 residues too short to cover the CDR3 end, so that end is filled in from the germline J gene. V usage is TRBV13-2 and J usage is TRBJ2-5, with D perhaps matching TRBD2 (6 bases). The ends were cut back, 0 bases at V and 3 bases at J, with 11 bases in the middle. Germline CDR1 reads NNHNN; CDR2 reads SYGAGS (reference sequence). The CDR3 contains 15 residues. Here the CDR3 reads CASGDAQWGQDTQYF. The sequenced CDR3 bases are TGTGCCAGCGGTGATGCACAGTGGGGGCAAGAC.

Notes on this clone: Genes and germline are mouse. The CDR3 goes on 4 residues after the read ends, and that part is filled in from the germline J gene. This chain links TRBV14 with TRBJ2-1; tentatively, D is TRBD1 (6 bases). The germline V gene has CDR1 SGHDT and CDR2 FRDEAV. The CDR3 totals 13 residues. Trimming pared 5 bases from V and 2 bases from J, leaving 8 bases between. The covered CDR3 bases are TGTGCCAGCAGCCCAGGGGACTATGCT. This encodes CASSPGDYA. The whole CDR3 sequence is CASSPGDYAEQFF.

Details on this clone: Gene names refer to mouse genes. The CDR3 end lies 4 residues beyond the end of the read and is filled in from the germline J gene. The V and J genes are TRBV1 and TRBJ1-2; the D gene is possibly TRBD1 (6 bases). V lost 0 bases and J lost 4, with 18 bases in between. Germline V gene lookup returns CDR1 NSQYPW and CDR2 LRSPGD (reference sequence). The CDR3 consists of 17 residues. The CDR3 sequence is CTCSADRLGQGSSDYTF. The sequenced part of the CDR3 DNA is TGCACCTGCAGTGCAGATCGCCTCGGGCAGGGGAGCTCC.

This clone was picked up a small number of times. Genes and germline come from the mouse. The CDR3 goes on 4 residues after the read ends, and that part is filled in from the germline J gene. J is TRBJ2-3 and V is TRBV13-3, with D tentatively TRBD1 (5 bases). V shed 4 bases and J shed 0 bases, with 9 bases lying between them. Germline lookup yields CDR1 NNHDY and CDR2 SYVADS. This CDR3 has 14 residues. The CDR3 here is CASSPTASAETLYF. The sequenced CDR3 bases are TGTGCCAGCAGTCCGACAGCTAGTGCAGAA.